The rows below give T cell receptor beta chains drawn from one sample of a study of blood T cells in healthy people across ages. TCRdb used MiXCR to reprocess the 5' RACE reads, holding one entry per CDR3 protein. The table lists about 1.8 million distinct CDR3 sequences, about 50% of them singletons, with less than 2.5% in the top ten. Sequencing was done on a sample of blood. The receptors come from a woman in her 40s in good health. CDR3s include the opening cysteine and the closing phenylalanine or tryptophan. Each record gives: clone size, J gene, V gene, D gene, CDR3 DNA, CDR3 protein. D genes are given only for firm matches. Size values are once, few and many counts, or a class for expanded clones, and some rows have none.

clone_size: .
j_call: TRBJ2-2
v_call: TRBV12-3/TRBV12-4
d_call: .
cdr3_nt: TGTGCCAGCAGTCCACAGTCGAAGGCCGGGGAGCTGTTTTTT
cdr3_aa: CASSPQSKAGELFF

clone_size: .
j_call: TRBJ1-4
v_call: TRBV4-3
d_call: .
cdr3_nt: TGCGCCAGCAGCCAAGATCTGGGAGGAGAAAAACTGTTTTTT
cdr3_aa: CASSQDLGGEKLFF

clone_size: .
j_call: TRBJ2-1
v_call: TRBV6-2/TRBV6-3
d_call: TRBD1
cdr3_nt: TGTGCCAGCACCATTGGGACAGGGTCAAACAATGAGCAGTTCTTC
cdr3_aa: CASTIGTGSNNEQFF

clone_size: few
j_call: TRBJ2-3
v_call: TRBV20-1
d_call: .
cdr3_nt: TGCAGTGCTAGAGATCGGGGGCCTCGTAGTACAGATACGCAGTATTTT
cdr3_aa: CSARDRGPRSTDTQYF

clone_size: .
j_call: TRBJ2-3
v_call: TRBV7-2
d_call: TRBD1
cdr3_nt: TGTGCCAGCAGCCGCCTCCGGACAGGGCAAGGAGATACGCAGTATTTT
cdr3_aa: CASSRLRTGQGDTQYF

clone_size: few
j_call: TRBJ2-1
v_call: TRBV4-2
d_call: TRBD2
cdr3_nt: TGTGCCAGCAGTTTATACGGACTAGCGGGGACCTACAATGAGCAGTTCTTC
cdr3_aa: CASSLYGLAGTYNEQFF

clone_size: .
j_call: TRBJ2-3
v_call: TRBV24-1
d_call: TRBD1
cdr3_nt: TGTGCCACCAGTGATGCGGGACAGGGGACAGATACGCAGTATTTT
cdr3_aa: CATSDAGQGTDTQYF

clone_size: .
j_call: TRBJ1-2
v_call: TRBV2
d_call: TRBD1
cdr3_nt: TGTGCCAGCAGGGAGGGACAGCGAAATGATAACTATGGCTACACCTTC
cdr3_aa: CASREGQRNDNYGYTF

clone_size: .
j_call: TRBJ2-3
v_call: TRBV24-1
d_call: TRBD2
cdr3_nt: TGTGCCACCAGTGATTTGCCTTTACTAGCGGGCGGGGCAGATACGCAGTATTTT
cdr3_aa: CATSDLPLLAGGADTQYF

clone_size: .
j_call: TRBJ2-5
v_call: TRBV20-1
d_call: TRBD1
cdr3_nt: TGCAGTGCCACCAACAGGGGGCCCTGGTCAGGAGAGACCCAGTACTTC
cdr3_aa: CSATNRGPWSGETQYF

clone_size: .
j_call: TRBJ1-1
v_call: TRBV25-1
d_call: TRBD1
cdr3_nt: TGTGCCAGCAGGAAACAGGGGAGCACTGAAGCTTTCTTT
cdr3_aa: CASRKQGSTEAFF

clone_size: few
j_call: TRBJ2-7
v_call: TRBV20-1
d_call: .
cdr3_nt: TGCAGTGCTAGGGGGAATTTTCCTCCCTACGAGCAGTACTTC
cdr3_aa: CSARGNFPPYEQYF

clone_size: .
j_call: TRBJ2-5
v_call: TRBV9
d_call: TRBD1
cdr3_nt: TGTGCCAGCAGCGCCGGGGACAGGGACGAAGAGACCCAGTACTTC
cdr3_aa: CASSAGDRDEETQYF

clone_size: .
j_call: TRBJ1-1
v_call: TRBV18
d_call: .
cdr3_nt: TGTGCCAGCTCACCACTTATAGGGAAGGATACTGAAGCTTTCTTT
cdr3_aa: CASSPLIGKDTEAFF

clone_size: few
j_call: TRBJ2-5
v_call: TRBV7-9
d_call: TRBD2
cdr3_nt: TGTGCCAGCAGCCGCCCCGGACTAGCTTTACTGGGACCGAAAGAGACCCAGTACTTC
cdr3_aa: CASSRPGLALLGPKETQYF

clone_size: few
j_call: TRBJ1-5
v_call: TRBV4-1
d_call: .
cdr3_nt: TGCGCCAGCAGCCAAGAGGGGCTTAGGCCCCAGCATTTT
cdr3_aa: CASSQEGLRPQHF

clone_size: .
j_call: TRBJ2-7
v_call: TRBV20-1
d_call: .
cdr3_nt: TGCAGTGCTAGAGGGGGCCAGTACTACGAGCAGTACTTC
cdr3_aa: CSARGGQYYEQYF

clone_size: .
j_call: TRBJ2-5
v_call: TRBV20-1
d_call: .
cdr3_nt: TGCAGTGCTAGTGGGACGATCCAAGAGACCCAGTACTTC
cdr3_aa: CSASGTIQETQYF

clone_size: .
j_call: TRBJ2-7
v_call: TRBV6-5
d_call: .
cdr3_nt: TGTGCCAGCAGTTACTCAGTACGAGAGACGATCTACGAGCAGTACTTC
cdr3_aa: CASSYSVRETIYEQYF

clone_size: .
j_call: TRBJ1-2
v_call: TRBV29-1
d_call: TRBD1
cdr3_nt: TGCAGCGTTGCCCCCGGGACAGGGGCGAACTATGGCTACACCTTC
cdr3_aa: CSVAPGTGANYGYTF

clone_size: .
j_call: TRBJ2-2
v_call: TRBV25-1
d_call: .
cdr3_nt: TGTGCCAGCACACACACCGGGGAGCTGTTTTTT
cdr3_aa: CASTHTGELFF

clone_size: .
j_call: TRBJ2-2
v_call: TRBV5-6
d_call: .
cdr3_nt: TGTGCCAGCAGCTCTGGACCCCTCCGTACCGGGGAGCTGTTTTTT
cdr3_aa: CASSSGPLRTGELFF

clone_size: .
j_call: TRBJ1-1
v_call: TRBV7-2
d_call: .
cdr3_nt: TGTGCCAGCAGCTTGCACAGTCCTGAAGCTTTCTTT
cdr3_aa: CASSLHSPEAFF

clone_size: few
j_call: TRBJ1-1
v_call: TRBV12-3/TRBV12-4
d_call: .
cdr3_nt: TGTGCCAGCAGTTTACGGTCCATGAACACTGAAGCTTTCTTT
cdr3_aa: CASSLRSMNTEAFF

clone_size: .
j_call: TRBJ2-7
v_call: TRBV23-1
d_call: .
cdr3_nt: TGCGCCAGCAGTCAATCGGGCCCGACCAAATGGGCAAACTACGAGCAGTACTTC
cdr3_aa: CASSQSGPTKWANYEQYF

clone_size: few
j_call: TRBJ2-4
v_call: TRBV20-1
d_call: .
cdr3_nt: TGCAGTGCTAGAGTACCGATAGGGTACATTCAGTACTTC
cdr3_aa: CSARVPIGYIQYF

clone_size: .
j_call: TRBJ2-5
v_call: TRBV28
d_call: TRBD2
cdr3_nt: TGTGCCAGCATTGTAGCGGGGGGGCGAGAGACCCAGTACTTC
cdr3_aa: CASIVAGGRETQYF